This T cell receptor beta chain was profiled in a study of follicular helper T cells after annual influenza vaccination. Study background: For some subjects, blood spans the 2013-2014, 2014-2015 and 2015-2016 annual vaccinations.

This clone has only a few counts. Its matching antigen is unknown. General study results and limits: Just 10-20% of cells analyzed had recovered productive TCRB sequences. Day 7 ICOS+CD38+ clones were most often found later in ICOS-CD38- cTfh cells.

The time point was: 2015-2016 season, pre-vaccination. Some clones are missing from TCRdb's copy, which holds only in-frame ones; the method was immunoSEQ multiplex PCR. This sample has about 10,000 clones, with roughly 80% found just once. This TCR was recovered from an adult who received the influenza vaccine. The starting material was CXCR5+ CD38- circulating T follicular helper cells from blood, obtained on the day of influenza vaccination. Documented subset: circulating Tfh, non-naive CD4+CXCR5+PD-1+ (ICOS+CD38+ or ICOS-CD38-).

CDR3 region: CASTPNGAREAFF. CDR3 in DNA: TGTGCCAGCACCCCAAACGGGGCCCGTGAAGCTTTCTTT. The chain links TRBV28 to TRBJ1-1, with D possibly TRBD1 on 5 matching bases. The CDR3 is made up of 13 amino acids. Trimming left V 7 bases short and J 7 bases short, with 16 bases between. From germline, CDR1 is MDHEN and CDR2 SYDVKM.